Only a few counts were recorded for the clone carrying this T cell receptor (beta chain). The entry originates in a study of T-cell reconstitution after alpha-beta-depleted transplantation in children. Unique molecular identifiers were built into the TCRbeta library. In TCRdb, the PCR reads were re-called with MiXCR into one record per CDR3 protein. There are about 980,000 distinct CDR3 sequences in the sample; about 29% occur only once, and more than 25% lies in the top ten. The input for sequencing was PBMCs, mostly from graft donor cells, taken 360 days after TCRalphabeta/CD19-depleted stem cell transplant. The clonotype originates from a boy under three years old who had a stem cell transplant for SCID, so the T cells may come from the graft donor.

The CDR3 here is CASSPRDRANEQYF. As DNA, the CDR3 is TGTGCCAGCAGCCCCAGGGACAGGGCCAACGAGCAGTACTTC. The chain links TRBV7-9 to TRBJ2-7; TRBD1 aligns across 9 bases. CDR1 is SEHNR, CDR2 FQNEAQ, per germline (reference sequence). J was trimmed by 5 bases and V by 5 bases; bases with no gene match: 7. The CDR3 length is 14 residues.